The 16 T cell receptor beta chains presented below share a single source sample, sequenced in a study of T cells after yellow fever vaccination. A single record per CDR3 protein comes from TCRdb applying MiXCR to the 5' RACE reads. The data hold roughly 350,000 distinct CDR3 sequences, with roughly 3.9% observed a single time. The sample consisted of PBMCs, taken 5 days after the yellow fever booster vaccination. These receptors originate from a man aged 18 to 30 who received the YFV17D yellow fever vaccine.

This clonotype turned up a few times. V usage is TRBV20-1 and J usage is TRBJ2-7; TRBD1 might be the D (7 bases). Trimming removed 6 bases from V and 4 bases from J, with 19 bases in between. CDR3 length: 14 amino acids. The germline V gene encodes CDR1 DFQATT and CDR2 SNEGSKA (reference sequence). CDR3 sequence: CSAPAGTAPYEQYV. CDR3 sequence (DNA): TGCAGTGCCCCGGCGGGGACAGCTCCTTACGAGCAGTACGTC.

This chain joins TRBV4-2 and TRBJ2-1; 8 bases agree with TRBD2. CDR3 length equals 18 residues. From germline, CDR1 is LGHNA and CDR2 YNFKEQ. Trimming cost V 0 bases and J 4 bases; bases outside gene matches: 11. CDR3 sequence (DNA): TGTGCCAGCAGCCAAGATGCCGGGCGCGGGGGGCCGTACAATGAGCAGTTCTTC. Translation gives CASSQDAGRGGPYNEQFF.

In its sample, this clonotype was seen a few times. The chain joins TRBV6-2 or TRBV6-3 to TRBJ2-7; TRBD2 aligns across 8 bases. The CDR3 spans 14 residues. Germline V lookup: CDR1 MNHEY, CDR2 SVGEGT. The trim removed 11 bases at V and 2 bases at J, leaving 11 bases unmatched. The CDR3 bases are TGTGCCCATTCGAAGCGGGGGTTACCCTACGAGCAGTACTTC. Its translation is CAHSKRGLPYEQYF.

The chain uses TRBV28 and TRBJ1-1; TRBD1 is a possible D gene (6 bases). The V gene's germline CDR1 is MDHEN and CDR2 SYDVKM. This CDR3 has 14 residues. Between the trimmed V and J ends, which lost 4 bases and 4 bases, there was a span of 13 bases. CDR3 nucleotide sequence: TGTGCCAGCAGTTCCTTCCAGGGGACCACTGAAGCTTTCTTT. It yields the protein CASSSFQGTTEAFF.

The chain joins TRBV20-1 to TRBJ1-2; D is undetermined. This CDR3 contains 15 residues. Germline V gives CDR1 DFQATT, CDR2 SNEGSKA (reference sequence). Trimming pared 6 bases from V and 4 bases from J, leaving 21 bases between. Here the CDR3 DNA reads TGCAGTGCCAGCCCTCCGGGGAACCCCACCTATGGCTACACCTTC. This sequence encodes CSASPPGNPTYGYTF.

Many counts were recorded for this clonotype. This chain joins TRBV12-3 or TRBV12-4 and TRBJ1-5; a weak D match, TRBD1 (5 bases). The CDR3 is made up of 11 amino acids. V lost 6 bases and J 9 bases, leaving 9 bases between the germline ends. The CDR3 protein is CASRGVGPQHF. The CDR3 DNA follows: TGTGCCAGCAGGGGGGTTGGGCCCCAGCATTTT.

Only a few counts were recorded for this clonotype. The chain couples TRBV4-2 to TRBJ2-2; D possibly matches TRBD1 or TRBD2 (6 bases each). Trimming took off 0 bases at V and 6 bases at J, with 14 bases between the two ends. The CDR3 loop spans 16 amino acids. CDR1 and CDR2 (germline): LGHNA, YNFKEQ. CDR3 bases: TGTGCCAGCAGCCAAGATCCCGGGGGCCGCTCCGGGGAGCTGTTTTTT. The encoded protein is CASSQDPGGRSGELFF.

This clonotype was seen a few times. CDR3 nucleotide sequence: TGCAGCGCCGAGGGGGGCGCGGGGGGCTACACCTTC. Protein product: CSAEGGAGGYTF. V and J are TRBV29-1 and TRBJ1-2, with D possibly being TRBD1 (6 bases). V lost 7 bases and J 8 bases, leaving 17 bases between the germline ends. The germline V gene encodes CDR1 SQVTM and CDR2 ANQGSEA. The CDR3 extends over 12 amino acids.

This CDR3 is CASSLDSDDNEKLFF. The CDR3 DNA reads TGTGCCAGCAGCTTGGACAGCGATGATAATGAAAAACTGTTTTTT. The chain links TRBV5-5 to TRBJ1-4, with D unclear. V gave up 0 bases and J gave up 4 bases, with 10 bases separating them. The germline V gene has CDR1 SGHKS and CDR2 YYEKEE (reference sequence). The CDR3 is 15 residues long. The full variable domain, in which reference TRBV5-5 and TRBJ1-4 provide the parts outside the CDR3, is DAGVTQSPTHLIKTRGQQVTLRCSPISGHKSVSWYQQVLGQGPQFIFQYYEKEERGRGNFPDRFSARQFPNYSSELNVNALLLGDSALYLCASSLDSDDNEKLFFGSGTQLSVL.

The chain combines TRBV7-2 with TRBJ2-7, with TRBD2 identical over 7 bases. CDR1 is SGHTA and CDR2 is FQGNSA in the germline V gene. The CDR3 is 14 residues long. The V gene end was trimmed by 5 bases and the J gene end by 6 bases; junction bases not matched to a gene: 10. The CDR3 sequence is CASSQGSGGGEQYF. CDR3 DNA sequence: TGTGCCAGCAGCCAAGGGTCGGGGGGAGGCGAGCAGTACTTC.

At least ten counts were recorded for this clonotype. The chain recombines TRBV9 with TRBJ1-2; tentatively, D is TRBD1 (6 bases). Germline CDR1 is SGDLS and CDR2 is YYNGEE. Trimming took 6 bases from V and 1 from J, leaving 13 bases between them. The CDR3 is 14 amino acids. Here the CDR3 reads CASTEGGFNYGYTF. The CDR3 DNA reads TGTGCCAGCACCGAGGGGGGATTTAACTATGGCTACACCTTC.

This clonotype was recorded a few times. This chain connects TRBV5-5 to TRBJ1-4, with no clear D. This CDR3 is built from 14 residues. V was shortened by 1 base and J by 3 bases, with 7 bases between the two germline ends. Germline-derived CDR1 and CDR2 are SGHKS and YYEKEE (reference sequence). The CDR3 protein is CASSLRSSNEKLFF. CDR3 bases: TGTGCCAGCAGCTTGAGGAGTTCTAATGAAAAACTGTTTTTT.

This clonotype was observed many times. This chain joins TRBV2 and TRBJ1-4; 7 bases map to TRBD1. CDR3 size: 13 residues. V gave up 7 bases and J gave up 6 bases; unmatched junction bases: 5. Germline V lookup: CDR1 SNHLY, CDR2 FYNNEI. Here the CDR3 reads CASKLDRDEKLFF. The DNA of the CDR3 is TGTGCCAGCAAGCTCGACAGGGATGAAAAACTGTTTTTT.

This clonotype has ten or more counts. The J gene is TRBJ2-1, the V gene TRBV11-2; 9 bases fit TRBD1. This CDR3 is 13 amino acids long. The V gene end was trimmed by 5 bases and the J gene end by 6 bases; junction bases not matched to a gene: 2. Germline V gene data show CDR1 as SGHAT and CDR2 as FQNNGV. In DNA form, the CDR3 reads TGTGCCAGCAGCCCGACAGGGGGCAATGAGCAGTTCTTC. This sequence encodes CASSPTGGNEQFF.

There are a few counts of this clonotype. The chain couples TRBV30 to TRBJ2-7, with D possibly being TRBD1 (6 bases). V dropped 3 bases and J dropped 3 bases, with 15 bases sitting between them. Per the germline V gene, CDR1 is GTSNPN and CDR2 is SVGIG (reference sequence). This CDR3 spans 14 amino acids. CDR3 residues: CAWRDRLTFYEQYF. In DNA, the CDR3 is TGTGCCTGGAGGGACAGATTAACCTTCTACGAGCAGTACTTC. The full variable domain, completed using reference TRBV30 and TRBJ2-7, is SQTIHQWPATLVQPVGSPLSLECTVEGTSNPNLYWYRQAAGRGLQLLFYSVGIGQISSEVPQNLSASRPQDRQFILSSKKLLLSDSGFYLCAWRDRLTFYEQYFGPGTRLTVT.

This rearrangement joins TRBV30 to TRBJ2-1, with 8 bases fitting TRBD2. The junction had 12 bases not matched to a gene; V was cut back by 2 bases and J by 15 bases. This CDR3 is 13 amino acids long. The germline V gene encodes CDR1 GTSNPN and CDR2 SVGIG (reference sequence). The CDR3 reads CAWSTTGGAGWFF. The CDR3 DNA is TGTGCCTGGAGTACTACCGGGGGGGCTGGCTGGTTCTTC.